This T cell receptor beta chain came from a study of T-cell reconstitution after alpha-beta-depleted transplantation in children listed by TCRdb under 2016. With respect to the entire study: Using TCR repertoire profiling, the study quantitatively followed how T-cell immune reconstitution unfolded in children after TCRalphabeta/CD19-depleted allogeneic hematopoietic cell transplantation.

Preparation of the library involved PCR. Instrument on record: Illumina HiSeq 2500. Molecular barcoding was employed in the preparation of TCR libraries, with unique molecular identifiers being used to normalize TCRbeta repertoire quantification. TCRdb took the public reads, trimmed them with fastp at Q25, ran MiXCR for clone calling and kept in-frame beta chains. Here each entry gathers all rows of one CDR3 protein and keeps the most common genes and DNA. The sample table holds about 400,000 distinct CDR3 sequences, of which over 20% were seen once. The ten most abundant clones make up over 3.5% of the sample. In the case of this clonotype: This receptor's antigen is unknown. Within one base of it there is no much larger clone, and no base qualities were kept.

The germline V and J ends show losses of 0 bases and 3 bases respectively, and no gene match explains 7 bases of the junction. The germline V gene (reference sequence) provides CDR1 LGHDT and CDR2 YNNKEL. The CDR3 runs 16 amino acids, cysteine and phenylalanine included. Here the CDR3 DNA is all that survives: 48 bases in frame from base 1. The V and J genes are TRBV3-1 and TRBJ2-7; the junction holds 8 bases that match TRBD2. The sequences come from PBMCs from the stem cell graft donor, collected from the stem cell graft. The clonotype comes from a human donor who donated a stem cell graft to a child with acute myeloid leukemia. The DNA sequence is as follows: TGTGCCAGCAGCCAAGACGCGAGCGGGAGTGTCTACGAGCAGTACTTC. Translated, this gives CASSQDASGSVYEQYF.